These 23 T cell receptor beta chains were all obtained from the same sample, sequenced in a study of shared clonotypes between healthy human individuals. Sequenced by immunoSEQ multiplex PCR; TCRdb stores in-frame clones only, minus some. The repertoire holds 950,000 to 1,200,000 clones, with roughly 80% as singletons. The sample consisted of memory CD4+ T cells from PBMCs. Subset in this sample: CD45RA-negative fraction. The receptors here all came from a man younger than 35 in good health. Some clones in this sample may be carry-over from other donors' samples.

There are a few counts of this clone. CDR3 residues: CASSNEPTGYEKLFF. In DNA form, the CDR3 reads TGCGCCAGCAGCAATGAACCGACAGGGTATGAAAAACTGTTTTTT. The chain couples TRBV5-1 to TRBJ1-4; 7 nucleotides agree with TRBD1. CDR3 size: 15 residues. The V and J ends lost 4 bases and 6 bases, in that order; junction bases with no gene match: 9. Germline assignment: CDR1 SGHRS and CDR2 YFSETQ.

The rearrangement joins TRBV6-5 to TRBJ1-5, with 7 nucleotides matching TRBD1. V lost 5 bases and J lost 4; bases outside the gene matches: 8. Per germline, CDR1 MNHEY and CDR2 SVGAGI. The CDR3 is 15 residues long. CDR3 DNA sequence: TGTGCCAGCAGTATTCGTGAGGGACAGAATCAGCCCCAGCATTTT. Translation gives CASSIREGQNQPQHF.

The rearrangement joins TRBV5-6 to TRBJ2-3; D remains unclear. Germline V gene sequence: CDR1 SGHDT, CDR2 YYEEEE. V lost 1 base and J lost 0, with 3 bases in between. The CDR3 sequence is 13 residues long. In DNA form, the CDR3 reads TGTGCCAGCAGCTTGATGAGCACAGATACGCAGTATTTT. This gives the protein CASSLMSTDTQYF.

The genes are TRBV6-5 and TRBJ2-1; D may be TRBD1 or TRBD2 (6 bases each). V was trimmed by 2 bases and J by 7 bases, leaving 15 bases between them. The CDR3 contains 15 residues. Germline V gene data show CDR1 as MNHEY and CDR2 as SVGAGI. The CDR3, as DNA: TGTGCCAGCAGTTACATCGGGGGCGGACTGAATGAGCAGTTCTTC. Translation: CASSYIGGGLNEQFF.

This chain connects TRBV10-2 to TRBJ1-5; 8 bases are a match to TRBD1. Germline CDR1 and CDR2: WSHSY and SAAADI. V shed 4 bases and J 2 bases; nucleotides not matched to a gene: 7. There are 16 residues in the CDR3. CDR3 sequence: CASSGRGRGGNQPQHF. CDR3 sequence (DNA): TGCGCCAGCAGTGGCAGGGGGCGCGGGGGCAATCAGCCCCAGCATTTT.

The chain has TRBV28 and TRBJ1-1, with D perhaps matching TRBD1 (5 bases). V gave up 2 bases and J gave up 3 bases, with 13 bases separating them. The CDR3 spans 15 residues. The germline V gene encodes CDR1 MDHEN and CDR2 SYDVKM. This CDR3 is CASSLVGRGDTEAFF. The CDR3 DNA follows: TGTGCCAGCAGTTTAGTGGGTCGGGGGGACACTGAAGCTTTCTTT.

This sequence joins TRBV27 and TRBJ2-3; 9 bases match TRBD2. Germline loops: CDR1 MNHEY, CDR2 SMNVEV (reference sequence). The trim removed 2 bases at V and 1 base at J, leaving 7 bases unmatched. There are 17 residues in the CDR3. Here the CDR3 DNA reads TGTGCCAGCAGTTTAGAAGGGGCGGGAGGGCGCACAGATACGCAGTATTTT. Encoded protein: CASSLEGAGGRTDTQYF.

The chain couples TRBV29-1 to TRBJ1-2, with D tentatively TRBD1 (6 bases). V gave up 7 bases and J gave up 8 bases, with 14 bases separating them. The V gene's germline CDR1 is SQVTM and CDR2 ANQGSEA. CDR3 size: 11 residues. The CDR3 nucleotides read TGCAGCGCCCCGCAGGGGCCGGGCTACACCTTC. Amino acid sequence: CSAPQGPGYTF.

This clone appeared a single time. The V call is TRBV19, the J call TRBJ2-7; maybe TRBD1 (6 bases). The CDR3 covers 13 residues. V was trimmed by 9 bases and J by 3 bases, leaving 15 bases between them. The germline V gene has CDR1 LNHDA and CDR2 SQIVND (reference sequence). CDR3 sequence: CASRDTRVYEQYF. CDR3 nucleotide sequence: TGTGCCAGCCGGGACACGAGGGTCTACGAGCAGTACTTC.

This clone occurred once. The genes are TRBV9 and TRBJ2-2; D is undetermined. V lost 3 bases and J 3 bases, leaving 15 bases between the germline ends. CDR3 length: 16 amino acids. CDR1 and CDR2 from the germline V gene are SGDLS and YYNGEE. CDR3 loop: CASSGSKYSDTGELFF. As DNA, the CDR3 is TGTGCCAGCAGCGGTAGTAAGTACTCGGACACCGGGGAGCTGTTTTTT.

The chain is built from TRBV5-1 and TRBJ2-5; 11 bases are shared with TRBD2. Germline CDR1 SGHRS, CDR2 YFSETQ. V dropped 7 bases and J dropped 5; count of bases not matched to a gene: 10. This CDR3 is built from 15 residues. For the CDR3, the DNA is TGCGCCAGCTCCGGGTTAGCGGGAGGGCCGGAGACCCAGTACTTC. Translating gives CASSGLAGGPETQYF.

This clone occurred a few times. The chain couples TRBV6-5 to TRBJ2-1, with 7 nucleotides matching TRBD2. V lost 2 bases, J lost 6 bases, and 10 bases stayed unmatched. The CDR3 spans 16 residues. CDR1 is MNHEY, CDR2 SVGAGI, per germline. The CDR3 sequence is CASSYIWTSGGNEQFF. The DNA for the CDR3 is TGTGCCAGCAGTTACATTTGGACCTCGGGGGGCAATGAGCAGTTCTTC.

CDR3 bases: TGCGCCAGCAGCTTGATCGGTTGGGACGAGCAGTACTTC. It yields the protein CASSLIGWDEQYF. This chain connects TRBV5-1 to TRBJ2-5; D gene uncertain. The J call may be wrong; the DNA end is better matched by TRBJ2-7. The CDR3 runs 13 residues. Germline lookup yields CDR1 SGHRS and CDR2 YFSETQ.

This chain connects TRBV19 to TRBJ2-5, with TRBD2 matching 12 bases. Unmatched junction bases numbered 2, after V lost 6 bases and J lost 0 bases. Germline values: CDR1 LNHDA, CDR2 SQIVND (reference sequence). The CDR3 is 15 residues long. CDR3 in amino acids: CASRRLAGDQETQYF. As DNA, the CDR3 is TGTGCCAGTAGGAGACTAGCGGGGGACCAAGAGACCCAGTACTTC. Full variable domain (rest looked up from reference TRBV19 and TRBJ2-5): DGGITQSPKYLFRKEGQNVTLSCEQNLNHDAMYWYRQDPGQGLRLIYYSQIVNDFQKGDIAEGYSVSREKKESFPLTVTSAQKNPTAFYLCASRRLAGDQETQYFGPGTRLLVL.

This clone has only a few counts. This chain uses TRBV14 with TRBJ1-2; D is undetermined. The length of the CDR3 is 12 residues. Germline CDR1 SGHDN, CDR2 FVKESK. V lost 2 bases to trimming and J lost 1 base, with 2 bases between them. CDR3 protein: CASSQHNYGYTF. In DNA, the CDR3 is TGTGCCAGCAGCCAACATAACTATGGCTACACCTTC. The complete variable domain, with remaining parts taken from reference TRBV14 and TRBJ1-2, reads EAGVTQFPSHSVIEKGQTVTLRCDPISGHDNLYWYRRVMGKEIKFLLHFVKESKQDESGMPNNRFLAERTGGTYSTLKVQPAELEDSGVYFCASSQHNYGYTFGSGTRLTVV.

This chain joins TRBV4-2 and TRBJ2-5; D ambiguous. Germline values: CDR1 LGHNA, CDR2 YNFKEQ. The V and J ends lost 0 bases and 0 bases respectively, with 8 bases between them. The CDR3 runs 15 residues. The DNA for the CDR3 is TGTGCCAGCAGCCAAGATTACGGGTACCAAGAGACCCAGTACTTC. Protein product: CASSQDYGYQETQYF.

In its sample, this clone was seen a few times. The chain couples TRBV5-4 to TRBJ2-3; 13 nucleotides match TRBD2. The CDR3 runs 16 residues. The germline CDR1 and CDR2 sequences are SGHNT and YYREEE (reference sequence). V lost 4 bases and J lost 0; bases outside the gene matches: 2. CDR3 DNA: TGTGCCAGCAGCAAGGGACTAGCGGGAAGCACAGATACGCAGTATTTT. This translates into CASSKGLAGSTDTQYF.

This clone was picked up a small number of times. The V gene is TRBV2, the J gene TRBJ1-1; D is unclear. There are 15 residues in the CDR3. Between the trimmed V and J ends, which lost 4 bases and 1 base, there was a span of 13 bases. Germline V CDR1 and CDR2: SNHLY, FYNNEI. In DNA form, the CDR3 reads TGTGCCAGCAGTGGGTCAACAGTTAGGAACACTGAAGCTTTCTTT. This translates into CASSGSTVRNTEAFF.

This clone was detected only once. The CDR3 DNA reads as TGTGCCAGCAGCCCGAAGGAAGAGTGGGAAAAACTGTTTTTT. This encodes CASSPKEEWEKLFF. V gene TRBV7-8 combines with J gene TRBJ1-4; D not certain. Per germline, CDR1 SGHVS and CDR2 FQNEAQ. The CDR3 sequence is 14 residues long. V lost 5 bases and J 8 bases, leaving 15 bases between the germline ends.

The chain carries TRBV5-1 and TRBJ2-7, with D possibly matching TRBD2 (6 bases). The germline CDR1 and CDR2 sequences are SGHRS and YFSETQ. The V gene lost 5 bases and the J gene lost 4 bases, with 22 bases spanning the gap. There are 16 residues in the CDR3. CDR3 region: CASRRPSAEGSYEQYF. The CDR3 bases are TGCGCCAGCAGGAGGCCTTCGGCGGAGGGGAGTTACGAGCAGTACTTC.

The rearrangement joins TRBV11-2 to TRBJ2-7, with D maybe TRBD1 (5 bases). The CDR3 contains 11 residues. Trimming took 3 bases from V and 12 from J, leaving 12 bases between them. In germline, CDR1 is SGHAT, CDR2 FQNNGV. The CDR3 protein is CASSLVGHPYF. CDR3 DNA: TGTGCCAGCAGCTTGGTGGGGCACCCGTACTTC.

The rearrangement joins TRBV28 to TRBJ1-4; 8 positions match TRBD1. Germline-derived CDR1 and CDR2 are MDHEN and SYDVKM. The trim removed 4 bases at V and 7 bases at J, leaving 11 bases unmatched. The CDR3 runs to 16 residues. The CDR3 loop reads CASSSSTGVGGEKLFF. CDR3 DNA: TGTGCCAGCAGTTCGTCGACAGGGGTCGGAGGTGAAAAACTGTTTTTT.

V and J are TRBV5-4 and TRBJ2-5; D could derive from TRBD1 or TRBD2 (7 bases each). The CDR3 contains 16 residues. Germline V gene lookup returns CDR1 SGHNT and CDR2 YYREEE (reference sequence). Trimming cost V 0 bases and J 5 bases, with 17 bases left between them. The CDR3 loop is CASSLDPTGRGETQYF. CDR3 coding DNA: TGTGCCAGCAGCTTGGACCCGACAGGGAGGGGGGAGACCCAGTACTTC.